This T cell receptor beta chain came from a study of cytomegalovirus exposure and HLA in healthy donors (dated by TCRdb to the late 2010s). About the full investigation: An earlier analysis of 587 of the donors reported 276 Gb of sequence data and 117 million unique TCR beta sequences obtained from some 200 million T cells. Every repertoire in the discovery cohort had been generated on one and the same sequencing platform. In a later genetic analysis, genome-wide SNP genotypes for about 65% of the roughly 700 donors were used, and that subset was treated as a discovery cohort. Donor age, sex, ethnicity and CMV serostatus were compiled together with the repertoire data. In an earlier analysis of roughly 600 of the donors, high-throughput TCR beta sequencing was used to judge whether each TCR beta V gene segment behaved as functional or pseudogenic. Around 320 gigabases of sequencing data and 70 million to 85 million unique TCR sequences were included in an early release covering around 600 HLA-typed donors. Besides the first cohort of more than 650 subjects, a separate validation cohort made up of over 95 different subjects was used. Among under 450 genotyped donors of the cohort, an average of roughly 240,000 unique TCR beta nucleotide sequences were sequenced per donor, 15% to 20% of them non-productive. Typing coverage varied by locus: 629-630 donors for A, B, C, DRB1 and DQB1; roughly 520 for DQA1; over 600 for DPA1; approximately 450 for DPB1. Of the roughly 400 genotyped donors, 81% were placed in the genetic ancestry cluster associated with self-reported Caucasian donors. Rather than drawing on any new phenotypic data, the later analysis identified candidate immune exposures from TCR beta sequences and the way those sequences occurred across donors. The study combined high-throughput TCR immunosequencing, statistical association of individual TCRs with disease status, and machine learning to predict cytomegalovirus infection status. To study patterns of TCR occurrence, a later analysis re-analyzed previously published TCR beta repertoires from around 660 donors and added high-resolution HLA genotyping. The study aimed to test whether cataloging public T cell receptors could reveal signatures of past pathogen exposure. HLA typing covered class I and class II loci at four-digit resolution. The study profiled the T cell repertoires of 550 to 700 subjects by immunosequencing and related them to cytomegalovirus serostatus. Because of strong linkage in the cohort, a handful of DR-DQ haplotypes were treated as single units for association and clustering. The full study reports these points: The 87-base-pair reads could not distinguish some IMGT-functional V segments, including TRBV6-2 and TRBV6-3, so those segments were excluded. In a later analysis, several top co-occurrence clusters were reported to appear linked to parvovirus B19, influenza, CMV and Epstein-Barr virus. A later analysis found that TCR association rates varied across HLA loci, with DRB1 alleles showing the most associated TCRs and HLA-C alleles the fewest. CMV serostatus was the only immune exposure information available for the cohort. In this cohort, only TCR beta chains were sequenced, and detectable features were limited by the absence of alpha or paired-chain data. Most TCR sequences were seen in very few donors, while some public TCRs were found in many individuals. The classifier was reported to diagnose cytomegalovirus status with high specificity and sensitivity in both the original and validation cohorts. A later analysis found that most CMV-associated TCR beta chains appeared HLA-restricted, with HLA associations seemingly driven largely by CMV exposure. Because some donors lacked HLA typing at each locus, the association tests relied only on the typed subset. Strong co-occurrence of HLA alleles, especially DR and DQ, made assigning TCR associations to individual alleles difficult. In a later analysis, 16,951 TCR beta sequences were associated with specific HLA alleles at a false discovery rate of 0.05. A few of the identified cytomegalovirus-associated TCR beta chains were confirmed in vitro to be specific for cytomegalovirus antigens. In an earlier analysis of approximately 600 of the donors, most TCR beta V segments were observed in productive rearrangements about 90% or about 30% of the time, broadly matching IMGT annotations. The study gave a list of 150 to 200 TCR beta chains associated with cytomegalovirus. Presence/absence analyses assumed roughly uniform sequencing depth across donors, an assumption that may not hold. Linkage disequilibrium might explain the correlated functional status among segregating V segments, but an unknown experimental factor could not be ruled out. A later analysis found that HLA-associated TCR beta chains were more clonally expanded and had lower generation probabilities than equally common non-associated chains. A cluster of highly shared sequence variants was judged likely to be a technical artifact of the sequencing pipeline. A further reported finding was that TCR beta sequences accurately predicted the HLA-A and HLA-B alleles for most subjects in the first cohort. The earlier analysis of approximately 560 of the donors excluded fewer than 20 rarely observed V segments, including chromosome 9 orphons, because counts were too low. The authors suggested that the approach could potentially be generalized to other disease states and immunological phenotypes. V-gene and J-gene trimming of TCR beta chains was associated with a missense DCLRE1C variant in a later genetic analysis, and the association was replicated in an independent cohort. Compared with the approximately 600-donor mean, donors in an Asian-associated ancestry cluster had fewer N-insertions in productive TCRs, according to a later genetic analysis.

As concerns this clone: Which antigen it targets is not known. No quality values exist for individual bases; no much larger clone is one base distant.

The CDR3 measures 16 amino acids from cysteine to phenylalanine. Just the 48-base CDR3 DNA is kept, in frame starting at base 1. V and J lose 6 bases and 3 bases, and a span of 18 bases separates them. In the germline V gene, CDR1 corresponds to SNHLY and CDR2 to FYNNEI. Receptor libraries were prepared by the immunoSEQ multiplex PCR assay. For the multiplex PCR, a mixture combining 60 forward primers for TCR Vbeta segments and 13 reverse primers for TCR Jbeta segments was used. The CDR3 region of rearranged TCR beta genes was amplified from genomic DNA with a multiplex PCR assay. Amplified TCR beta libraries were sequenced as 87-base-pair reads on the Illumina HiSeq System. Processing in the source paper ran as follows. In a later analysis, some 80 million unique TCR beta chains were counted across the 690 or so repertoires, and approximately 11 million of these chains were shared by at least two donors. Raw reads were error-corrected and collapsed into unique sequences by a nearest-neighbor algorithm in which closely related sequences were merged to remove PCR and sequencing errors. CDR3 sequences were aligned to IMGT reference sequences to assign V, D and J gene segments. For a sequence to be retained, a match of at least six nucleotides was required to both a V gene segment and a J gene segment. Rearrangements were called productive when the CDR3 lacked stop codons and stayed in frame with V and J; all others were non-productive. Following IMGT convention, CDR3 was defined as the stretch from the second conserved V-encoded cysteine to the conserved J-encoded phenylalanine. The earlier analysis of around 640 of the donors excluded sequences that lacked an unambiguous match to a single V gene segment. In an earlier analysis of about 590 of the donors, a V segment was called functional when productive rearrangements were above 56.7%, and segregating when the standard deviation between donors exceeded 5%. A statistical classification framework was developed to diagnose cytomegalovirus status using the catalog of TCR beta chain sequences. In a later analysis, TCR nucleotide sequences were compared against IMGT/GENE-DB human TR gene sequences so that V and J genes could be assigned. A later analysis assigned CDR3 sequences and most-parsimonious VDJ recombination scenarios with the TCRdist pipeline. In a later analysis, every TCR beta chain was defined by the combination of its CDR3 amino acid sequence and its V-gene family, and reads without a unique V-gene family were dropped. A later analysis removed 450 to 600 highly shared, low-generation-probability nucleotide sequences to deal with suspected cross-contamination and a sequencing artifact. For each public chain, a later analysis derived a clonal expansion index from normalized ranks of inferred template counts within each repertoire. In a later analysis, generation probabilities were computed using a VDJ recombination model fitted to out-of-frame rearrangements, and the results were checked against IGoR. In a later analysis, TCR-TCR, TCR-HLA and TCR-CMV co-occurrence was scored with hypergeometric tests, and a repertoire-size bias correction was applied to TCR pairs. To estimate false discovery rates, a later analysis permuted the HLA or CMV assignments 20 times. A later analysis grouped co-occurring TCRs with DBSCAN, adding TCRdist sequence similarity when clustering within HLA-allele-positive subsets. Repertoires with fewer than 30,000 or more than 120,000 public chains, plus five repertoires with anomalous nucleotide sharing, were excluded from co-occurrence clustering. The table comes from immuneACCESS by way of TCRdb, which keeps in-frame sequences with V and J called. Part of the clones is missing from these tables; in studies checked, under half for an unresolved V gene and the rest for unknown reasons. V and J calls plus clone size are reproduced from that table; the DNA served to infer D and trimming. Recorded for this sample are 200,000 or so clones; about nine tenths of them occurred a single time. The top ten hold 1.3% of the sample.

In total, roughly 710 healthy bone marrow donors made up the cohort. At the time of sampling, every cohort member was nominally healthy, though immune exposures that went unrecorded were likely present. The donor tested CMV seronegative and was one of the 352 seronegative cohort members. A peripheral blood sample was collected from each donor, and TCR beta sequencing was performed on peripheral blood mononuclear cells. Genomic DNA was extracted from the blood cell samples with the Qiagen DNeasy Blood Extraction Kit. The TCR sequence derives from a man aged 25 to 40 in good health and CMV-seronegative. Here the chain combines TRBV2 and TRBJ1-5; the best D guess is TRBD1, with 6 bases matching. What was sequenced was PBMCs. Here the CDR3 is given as CASRNPGTGTNQPQHF. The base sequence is TGTGCCAGCAGGAACCCCGGCACAGGGACCAATCAGCCCCAGCATTTT.